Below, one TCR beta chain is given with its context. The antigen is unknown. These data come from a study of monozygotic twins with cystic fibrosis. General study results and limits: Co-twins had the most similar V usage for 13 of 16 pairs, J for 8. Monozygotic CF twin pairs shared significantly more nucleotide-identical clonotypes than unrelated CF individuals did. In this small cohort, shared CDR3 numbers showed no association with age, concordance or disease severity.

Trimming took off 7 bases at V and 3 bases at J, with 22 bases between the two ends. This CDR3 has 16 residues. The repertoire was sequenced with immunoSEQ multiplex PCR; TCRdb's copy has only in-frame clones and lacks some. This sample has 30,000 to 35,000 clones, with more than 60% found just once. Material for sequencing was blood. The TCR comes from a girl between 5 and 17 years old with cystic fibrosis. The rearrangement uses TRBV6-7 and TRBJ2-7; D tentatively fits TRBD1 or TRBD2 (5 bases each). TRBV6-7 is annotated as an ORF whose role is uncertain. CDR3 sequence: CASIHREGEWGYEQYV. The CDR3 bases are TGTGCCAGCATCCACCGGGAAGGGGAATGGGGCTACGAGCAGTACGTC.